This is a list of T cell receptor beta chains from one sample in a study of cytomegalovirus exposure and HLA in healthy donors. Only in-frame clones appear in the TCRdb table, and some are missing; sequencing was by immunoSEQ multiplex PCR. This table lists 130,000 or so clones. Input material: PBMCs. These receptor sequences come from a woman aged 18-30 years in good health and CMV-seronegative. The CDR3 runs from the conserved cysteine through the conserved F or W. The order of the fields is V gene, J gene, CDR3 protein.

TRBV7-3	TRBJ1-1	CASSFGRGQGLFF
TRBV10-1	TRBJ2-1	CASSEPQPLAGHSYNEQFF
TRBV5-6	TRBJ2-2	CASTRGTTGELFF
TRBV7-6	TRBJ2-5	CASSLLGQARQETQYF
TRBV6-1	TRBJ2-7	CASSEGSGVDEQYF
TRBV7-3	TRBJ2-3	CASSGTSGVWDTQYF
TRBV7-9	TRBJ2-5	CASSRSGTGLETQYF
TRBV5-5	TRBJ2-1	CASSRDGLSHNEQFF
TRBV4-2	TRBJ2-1	CASSQETASSYNEQFF
TRBV6-1	TRBJ2-3	CASSEAVKIGDTQYF
TRBV30	TRBJ1-5	CAWTMGFNQPQHF
TRBV7-2	TRBJ1-3	CASSLLMSGNTIYF
TRBV9	TRBJ2-7	CASSVVAGRYEQYF
TRBV11-2	TRBJ1-1	CASNPFLLRRRNTEAFF
TRBV6-6	TRBJ1-2	CASSQDSYVSLF
TRBV7-9	TRBJ1-2	CASSKERGYTF
TRBV4-2	TRBJ2-7	CASSQGLAGSRYEQYF
TRBV28	TRBJ2-5	CASSFGLAVQETQYF
TRBV15	TRBJ1-5	CATSRDHLTDYSNQPQHF
TRBV15	TRBJ2-6	CATSKRFGASGTRASGANVLTF
TRBV9	TRBJ2-3	CASSVFQGSTDTQYF
TRBV5-6	TRBJ2-1	CASSLVPAGSYNEQFF
TRBV18	TRBJ1-5	CATSGVSQPQHF
TRBV4-1	TRBJ2-3	CASSQGPSGSNPDTQYF
TRBV4-1	TRBJ1-5	CASSQGLISSNQPQHF
TRBV14	TRBJ2-5	CASSQDKSGRGLETQYF
TRBV11-3	TRBJ2-5	CASSPGLAGSPRETQYF
TRBV29-1	TRBJ2-5	CSVGSFLGGTQYF
TRBV5-4	TRBJ2-5	CASSLAPQVQETQYF
TRBV6-6	TRBJ1-1	CASAVGQGHDTEAFF
TRBV10-3	TRBJ2-7	CAIRGTGYEQYF
TRBV28	TRBJ2-2	CASSLGGMNTGELFF
TRBV10-3	TRBJ2-7	CAISENQGGEQYF
TRBV5-1	-	CASSFFAGNTGELFF
TRBV11-3	TRBJ1-3	CASSFGTAGNTIYF
TRBV4-1	TRBJ2-1	CASRPRDRDHNEQFF
TRBV29-1	TRBJ2-5	CSVEEGQGMGTQYF
TRBV20-1	TRBJ1-2	CSATGANGYTF
TRBV5-5	TRBJ2-2	CASSYSTGGGNTGELFF
TRBV2	TRBJ2-3	CASSLDSFTDTQYF
TRBV7-9	TRBJ1-1	CASSLERGTGIRSTEAFF